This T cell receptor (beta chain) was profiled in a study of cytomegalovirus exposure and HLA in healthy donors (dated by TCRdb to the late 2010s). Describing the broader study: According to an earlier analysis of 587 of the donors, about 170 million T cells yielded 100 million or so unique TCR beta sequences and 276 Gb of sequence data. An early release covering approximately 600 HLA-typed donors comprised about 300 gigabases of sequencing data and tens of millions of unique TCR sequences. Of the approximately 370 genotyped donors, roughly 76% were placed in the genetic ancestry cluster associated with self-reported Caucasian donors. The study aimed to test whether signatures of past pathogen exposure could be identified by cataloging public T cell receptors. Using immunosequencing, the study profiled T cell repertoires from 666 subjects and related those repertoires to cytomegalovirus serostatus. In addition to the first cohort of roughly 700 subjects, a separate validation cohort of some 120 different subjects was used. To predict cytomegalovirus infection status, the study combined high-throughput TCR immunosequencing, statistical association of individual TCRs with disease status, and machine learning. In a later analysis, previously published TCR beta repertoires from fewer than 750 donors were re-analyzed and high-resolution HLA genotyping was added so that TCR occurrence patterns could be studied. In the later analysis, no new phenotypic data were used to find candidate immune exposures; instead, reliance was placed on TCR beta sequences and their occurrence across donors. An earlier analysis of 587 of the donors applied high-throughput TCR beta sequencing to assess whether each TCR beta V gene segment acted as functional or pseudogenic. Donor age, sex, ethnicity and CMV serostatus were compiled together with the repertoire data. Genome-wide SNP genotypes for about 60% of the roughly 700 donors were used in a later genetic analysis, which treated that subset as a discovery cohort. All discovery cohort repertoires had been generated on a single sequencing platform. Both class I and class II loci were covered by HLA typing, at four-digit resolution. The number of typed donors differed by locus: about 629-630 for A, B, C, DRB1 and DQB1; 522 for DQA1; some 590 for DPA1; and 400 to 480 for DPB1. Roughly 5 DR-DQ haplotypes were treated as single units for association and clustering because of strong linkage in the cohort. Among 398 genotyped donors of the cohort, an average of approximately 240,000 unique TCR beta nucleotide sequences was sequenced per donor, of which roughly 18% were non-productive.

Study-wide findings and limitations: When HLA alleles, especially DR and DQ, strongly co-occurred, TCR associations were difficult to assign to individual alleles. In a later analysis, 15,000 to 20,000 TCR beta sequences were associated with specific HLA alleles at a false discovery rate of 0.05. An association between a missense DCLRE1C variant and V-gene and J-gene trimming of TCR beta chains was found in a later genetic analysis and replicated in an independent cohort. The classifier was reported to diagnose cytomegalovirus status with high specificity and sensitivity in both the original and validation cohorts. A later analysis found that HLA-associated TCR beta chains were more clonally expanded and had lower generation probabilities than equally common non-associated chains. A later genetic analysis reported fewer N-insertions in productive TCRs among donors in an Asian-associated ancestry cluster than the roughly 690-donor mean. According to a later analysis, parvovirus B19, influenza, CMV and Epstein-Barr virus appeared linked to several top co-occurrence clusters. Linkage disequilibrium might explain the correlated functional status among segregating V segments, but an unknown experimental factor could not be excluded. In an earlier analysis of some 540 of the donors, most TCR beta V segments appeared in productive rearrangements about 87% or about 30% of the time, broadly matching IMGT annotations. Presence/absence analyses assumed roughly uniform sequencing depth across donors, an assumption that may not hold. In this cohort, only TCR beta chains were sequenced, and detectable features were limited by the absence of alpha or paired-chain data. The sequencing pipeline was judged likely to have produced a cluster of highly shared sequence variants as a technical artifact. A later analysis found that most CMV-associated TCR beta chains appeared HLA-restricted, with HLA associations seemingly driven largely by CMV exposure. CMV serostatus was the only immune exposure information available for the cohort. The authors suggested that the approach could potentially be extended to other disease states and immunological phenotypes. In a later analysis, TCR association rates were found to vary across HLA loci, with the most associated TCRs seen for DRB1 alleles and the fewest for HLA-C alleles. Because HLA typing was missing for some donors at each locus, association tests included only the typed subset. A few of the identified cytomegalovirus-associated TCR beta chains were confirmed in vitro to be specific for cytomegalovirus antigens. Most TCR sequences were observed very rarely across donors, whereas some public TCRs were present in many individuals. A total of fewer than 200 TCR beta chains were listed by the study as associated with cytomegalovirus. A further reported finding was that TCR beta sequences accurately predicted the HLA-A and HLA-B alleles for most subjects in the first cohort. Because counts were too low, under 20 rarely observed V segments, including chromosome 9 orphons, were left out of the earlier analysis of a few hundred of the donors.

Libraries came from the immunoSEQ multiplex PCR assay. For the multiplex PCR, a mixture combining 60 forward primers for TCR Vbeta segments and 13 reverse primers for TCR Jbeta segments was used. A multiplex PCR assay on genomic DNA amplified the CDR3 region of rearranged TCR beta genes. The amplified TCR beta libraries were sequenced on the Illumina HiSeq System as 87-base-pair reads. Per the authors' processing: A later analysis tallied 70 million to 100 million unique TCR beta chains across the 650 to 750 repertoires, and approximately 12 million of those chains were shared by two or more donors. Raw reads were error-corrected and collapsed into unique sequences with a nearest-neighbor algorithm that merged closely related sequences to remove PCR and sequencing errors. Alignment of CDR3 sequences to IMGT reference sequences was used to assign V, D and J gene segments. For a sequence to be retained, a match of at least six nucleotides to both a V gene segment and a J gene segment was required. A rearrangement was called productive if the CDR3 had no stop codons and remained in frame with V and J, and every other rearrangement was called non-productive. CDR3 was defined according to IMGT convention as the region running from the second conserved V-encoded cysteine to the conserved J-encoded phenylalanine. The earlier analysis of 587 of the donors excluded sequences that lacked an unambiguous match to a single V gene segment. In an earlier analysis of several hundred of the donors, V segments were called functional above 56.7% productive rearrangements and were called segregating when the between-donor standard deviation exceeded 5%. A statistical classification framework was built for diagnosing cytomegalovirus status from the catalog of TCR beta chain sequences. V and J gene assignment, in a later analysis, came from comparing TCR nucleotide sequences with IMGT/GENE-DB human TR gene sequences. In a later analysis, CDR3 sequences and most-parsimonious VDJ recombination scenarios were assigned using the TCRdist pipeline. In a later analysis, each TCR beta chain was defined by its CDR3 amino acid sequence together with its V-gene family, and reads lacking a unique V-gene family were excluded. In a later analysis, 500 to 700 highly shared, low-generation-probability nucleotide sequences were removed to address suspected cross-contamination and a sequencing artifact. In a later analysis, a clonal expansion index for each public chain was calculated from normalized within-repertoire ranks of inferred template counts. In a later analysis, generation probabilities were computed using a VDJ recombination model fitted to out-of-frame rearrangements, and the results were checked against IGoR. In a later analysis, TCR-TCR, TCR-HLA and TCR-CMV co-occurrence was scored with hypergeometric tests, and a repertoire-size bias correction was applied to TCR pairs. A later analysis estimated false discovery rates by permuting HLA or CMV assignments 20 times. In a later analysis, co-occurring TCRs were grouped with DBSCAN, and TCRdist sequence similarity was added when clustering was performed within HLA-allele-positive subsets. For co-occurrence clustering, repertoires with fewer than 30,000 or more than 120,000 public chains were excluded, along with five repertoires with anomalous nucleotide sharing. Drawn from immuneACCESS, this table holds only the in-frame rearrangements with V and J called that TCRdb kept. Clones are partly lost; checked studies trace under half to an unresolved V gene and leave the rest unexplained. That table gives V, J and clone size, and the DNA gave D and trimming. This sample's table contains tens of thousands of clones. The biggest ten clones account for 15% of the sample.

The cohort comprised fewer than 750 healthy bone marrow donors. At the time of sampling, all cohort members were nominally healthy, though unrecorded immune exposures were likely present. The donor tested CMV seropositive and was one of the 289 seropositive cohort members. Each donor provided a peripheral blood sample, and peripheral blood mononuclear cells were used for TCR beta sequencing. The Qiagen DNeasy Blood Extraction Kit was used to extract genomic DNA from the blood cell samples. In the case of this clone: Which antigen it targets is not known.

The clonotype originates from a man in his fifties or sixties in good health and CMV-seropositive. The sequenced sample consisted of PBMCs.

Here the CDR3 is given as CAWSADSYTEAFF. The sequenced DNA is TGTGCCTGGAGCGCAGACTCATACACTGAAGCTTTCTTT. The rearranged chain carries TRBV30 and TRBJ1-1; the D gene lacks a confident call. Trimming removed 3 bases from V and 3 bases from J, leaving 11 bases between the germline ends. Taken from the germline V gene (reference sequence), the CDR1 and CDR2 loops are GTSNPN and SVGIG. The CDR3 contains 13 residues, cysteine and phenylalanine counted. Only the CDR3 portion is preserved as DNA: 39 bases, with reading frame beginning at the first base.